This is a list of T cell receptor beta chains from one sample in a study of cytomegalovirus exposure and HLA in healthy donors. The method was immunoSEQ multiplex PCR; TCRdb's version includes in-frame clones alone and lacks a portion of them. This table has roughly 130,000 clones, around 78% appearing once. Sequenced: PBMCs. These receptors were collected from a woman between 40 and 50 years old in good health and CMV-seronegative. Both conserved end residues are part of each CDR3. Fields, in order: D gene, CDR3 length, V gene, J gene, clone size, CDR3 DNA, CDR3 protein. D genes are given only for firm matches. Clone size appears in some rows only: once, few, many, or a class for an expanded clone.

TRBD2,14,TRBV9,TRBJ2-5,.,TGTGCCAGCTCGGGACTAGCGGGCCAAGAGACCCAGTACTTC,CASSGLAGQETQYF
.,14,TRBV5-4,TRBJ2-3,few,TGTGCCAGCAGCAAAGAACAGGGAACAGATACGCAGTATTTT,CASSKEQGTDTQYF
TRBD1,20,TRBV9,TRBJ2-2,.,TGTGCCAGCAGCGTAGAACCCAGACAGGGGGAGGGGACGAACACCGGGGAGCTGTTTTTT,CASSVEPRQGEGTNTGELFF
.,13,TRBV19,TRBJ1-1,.,TGTGCCAGTAGCCCGCGGGGGGGCACTGAAGCTTTCTTT,CASSPRGGTEAFF
.,15,TRBV6-1,TRBJ2-7,.,TGTGCCAGCAGTGAAGATCTGAGTAAATCCTACGAGCAGTACTTC,CASSEDLSKSYEQYF
.,12,TRBV7-6,TRBJ1-1,.,TGTGCCAGCACCCCCGAGGAGACTGAAGCTTTCTTT,CASTPEETEAFF
.,13,TRBV6-6,TRBJ2-7,.,TGTGCCAGCAGCCTGCTATATAACCACGAGCAGTACTTC,CASSLLYNHEQYF
.,14,TRBV25-1,TRBJ1-2,once,TGTGCCAGCAGTGAAATAGACAGCCACTATGGCTACACCTTC,CASSEIDSHYGYTF
.,16,TRBV27,TRBJ2-2,once,TGTGCCAGCAGAGCAAAGGGGACACTGAACACCGGGGAGCTGTTTTTT,CASRAKGTLNTGELFF
.,15,TRBV18,TRBJ2-5,few,TGTGCCAGCTCCGGAAACGGGGTGCGTGGAGAGACCCAGTACTTC,CASSGNGVRGETQYF
.,15,TRBV9,TRBJ2-7,.,TGTGCCAGCAGCGTAGCCGATGACAGCTCCTACGAGCAGTACTTC,CASSVADDSSYEQYF
TRBD1,15,TRBV6-1,TRBJ2-7,.,TGTGCCAGCAGTGCAGGGACAGGGTTACTGTACGAGCAGTACTTC,CASSAGTGLLYEQYF
TRBD1,16,TRBV7-7,TRBJ2-7,.,TGTGCCAGCAGCTTAGGCGCTTTAGGACAGGGCGCCGAGCAGTACTTC,CASSLGALGQGAEQYF
TRBD2,13,TRBV28,TRBJ2-1,.,TGTGCCAGCACGGAGGGCGGGAGAAATGAGCAGTTCTTC,CASTEGGRNEQFF
TRBD2,15,TRBV5-1,TRBJ2-7,.,TGCGCCAGCAGCGACGGGACTAGCGGGGGGAACGAGCAGTACTTC,CASSDGTSGGNEQYF
TRBD2,15,TRBV15,TRBJ2-1,.,TGTGCCACCAGCAGGCGGGGGGGACGGCCTGGGGAGCAGTTCTTC,CATSRRGGRPGEQFF
.,14,TRBV5-6,TRBJ1-6,once,TGTGCCAGCAGCTTGCCGGGGGATAATTCACCCCTCCACTTT,CASSLPGDNSPLHF
.,15,TRBV1,TRBJ2-2,.,TGCACCAGCAGGACTAGCGGGGGCCTCACCGGGGAGCTGTTTTTT,CTSRTSGGLTGELFF
.,15,TRBV18,TRBJ1-1,.,TGTGCCAGCTCACCACCGAACGGGAAGGACACTGAAGCTTTCTTT,CASSPPNGKDTEAFF
TRBD1,14,TRBV2,TRBJ1-2,once,TGTGCCAGCAGTGAACAGGGGGCGGACTATGGCTACACCTTC,CASSEQGADYGYTF
.,16,TRBV5-1,TRBJ1-1,few,TGCGCCAGCAGCTTGAATATCCAAAGAGGGCACACTGAAGCTTTCTTT,CASSLNIQRGHTEAFF
TRBD2,15,TRBV7-9,TRBJ2-3,few,TGTGCCAGCAGCGATATAGACCTCCGGGGACTAGCGCAATCTTTT,CASSDIDLRGLAQSF
.,15,TRBV7-2,TRBJ1-1,.,TGTGCCAGCAGCCCATGGAACGGGATTCACACTGAAGCTTTCTTT,CASSPWNGIHTEAFF
TRBD1,14,TRBV5-8,TRBJ2-7,few,TGTGCCAGCAGAACGGGACAGGGGGGAGACGAGCAGTACTTC,CASRTGQGGDEQYF
TRBD1,13,TRBV27,TRBJ1-1,.,TGTGCCACCAGAGGACAGGAGAACACTGAAGCTTTCTTT,CATRGQENTEAFF
.,15,TRBV5-6,TRBJ2-6,.,TGTGCCAGCAGCTTGAGGCTCTCTGGGGCCAACGGCCTGACTTTC,CASSLRLSGANGLTF
.,15,TRBV7-3,TRBJ2-3,.,TGTGCCAGCAGCTTAAGGGGGGTTGGCACAGATACGCAGTATTTT,CASSLRGVGTDTQYF
TRBD2,16,TRBV4-1,TRBJ2-6,.,TGCGCCAGCAGCCAAGACGGGGAGGGTGGGGCCAACGTCCTGACTTTC,CASSQDGEGGANVLTF
.,14,TRBV30,TRBJ1-5,.,TGTGCCTGGACAACAGGGTCAAGCAATCAGCCCCAGCATTTT,CAWTTGSSNQPQHF
TRBD1,16,TRBV5-6,TRBJ2-5,.,TGTGCCAGCAGCTTGCCGGGACAGGGGGTGGGGGGGACCCAGTACTTC,CASSLPGQGVGGTQYF
TRBD1,15,TRBV6-5,TRBJ2-7,.,TGTGCCAGCAGTGTCTGGGACAGGGGGAGGCACGAGCAGTACTTC,CASSVWDRGRHEQYF
.,19,TRBV5-6,TRBJ2-7,few,TGTGCCAGCAGCTGGGAGGACAGGGGTGGTAGCGGGACAGGCTACGAGCAGTACTTC,CASSWEDRGGSGTGYEQYF
TRBD1,20,TRBV28,TRBJ2-3,.,TGTGCCAGCAGTTCCCTAGGACAGGCCAACTATGAGACTAGCACAGATACGCAGTATTTT,CASSSLGQANYETSTDTQYF